Listed below are T cell receptor beta chains from one sample, sequenced in a study of cytomegalovirus exposure and HLA in healthy donors. Sequencing used immunoSEQ multiplex PCR; TCRdb keeps in-frame clones, though not all of them. This sample's table reports approximately 120,000 clones. Sequencing was carried out using PBMCs. Source of these receptors: a man aged 18-30 years in good health and CMV-seronegative. Both conserved end residues are trimmed from each CDR3.

v_gene: TRBV2; j_gene: TRBJ1-3; CDR3aa: ASSSFGQGGDTIY
v_gene: TRBV19; j_gene: TRBJ2-1; CDR3aa: ASSIAGGPYNEQF
v_gene: TRBV5-6; j_gene: TRBJ2-7; CDR3aa: ASSWGLAGGEQY
v_gene: TRBV29-1; j_gene: TRBJ2-1; CDR3aa: SVDRSTSYNEQF
v_gene: TRBV15; j_gene: TRBJ1-1; CDR3aa: ATSGRQTNTEAF
v_gene: TRBV6-1; j_gene: TRBJ1-5; CDR3aa: ASSEAQIYSNQPQH
v_gene: TRBV5-1; j_gene: TRBJ2-5; CDR3aa: ASSIPGLQETQY
v_gene: TRBV7-9; j_gene: TRBJ1-2; CDR3aa: ASRPINRGRGDGYT
v_gene: TRBV30; j_gene: TRBJ2-1; CDR3aa: AWSLAGGLDEQF
v_gene: TRBV7-9; j_gene: TRBJ2-6; CDR3aa: ASSLSSGANVLT
v_gene: TRBV19; j_gene: TRBJ1-1; CDR3aa: ASRTQTLLGDTEAF
v_gene: TRBV30; j_gene: TRBJ1-3; CDR3aa: AWGARDTIY
v_gene: TRBV9; j_gene: TRBJ1-1; CDR3aa: ASSQSAGWGTEAF
v_gene: TRBV20-1; j_gene: TRBJ1-6; CDR3aa: SAREFELLH
v_gene: TRBV15; j_gene: TRBJ2-5; CDR3aa: ATSRGVAGEGETQY
v_gene: TRBV6-5; j_gene: TRBJ2-7; CDR3aa: ASSYSGFLSEQY
v_gene: TRBV5-1; j_gene: TRBJ1-2; CDR3aa: ASSGVISGNYGYT
v_gene: TRBV10-3; j_gene: TRBJ2-7; CDR3aa: AISEGQGGEQY
v_gene: TRBV10-3; j_gene: TRBJ1-2; CDR3aa: AINGQGSNGYT
v_gene: TRBV6-5; j_gene: TRBJ2-5; CDR3aa: ASSQGQETQY
v_gene: TRBV2; j_gene: TRBJ1-2; CDR3aa: ASGGGGRGYT
v_gene: TRBV11-2; j_gene: TRBJ2-7; CDR3aa: ASSLDLTSGRYEQY
v_gene: TRBV9; j_gene: TRBJ1-1; CDR3aa: ASSVGGQERRNTEAF
v_gene: TRBV6-5; j_gene: TRBJ1-1; CDR3aa: ASSPRGGGTEAF
v_gene: TRBV7-9; j_gene: TRBJ2-1; CDR3aa: ATATGNEQF
v_gene: TRBV6-1; j_gene: TRBJ2-3; CDR3aa: ASSEGAGKSTDTQY